Following are 15 T cell receptor beta chains from one sample sequenced in a study of blood T cell repertoires in COVID-19. Sequencing used immunoSEQ multiplex PCR; TCRdb keeps in-frame clones, though not all of them. The sample has about 200,000 clones; around nine tenths are singletons. The sequenced material came from peripheral blood. These TCRs come from a man aged 18 to 29 with active or convalescent COVID-19.

The chain employs TRBV6-6 and TRBJ2-3, with TRBD2 as a possible D gene (5 bases). Germline-derived CDR1 and CDR2 are MNHNY and SVGAGI (reference sequence). There are 16 residues in the CDR3. V was cut by 9 bases and J by 0 bases, with 19 bases left in between. The CDR3 DNA sequence: TGTGCCAGTTATCGCTGGGGAGCGGCGAGCACAGATACGCAGTATTTT. Its protein product is CASYRWGAASTDTQYF.

This clone was observed once. In nucleotides, the CDR3 is TGTGCCAGCAGCTTAACCCCAGGACAGGGAGGGAGGGGCACTGAAGCTTTCTTT. This encodes CASSLTPGQGGRGTEAFF. The chain carries TRBV11-2 and TRBJ1-1; 8 nucleotides align to TRBD1. This CDR3 is built from 18 residues. CDR1 and CDR2 from the germline V gene are SGHAT and FQNNGV. The junction had 15 bases not matched to a gene; V was cut back by 2 bases and J by 4 bases.

The chain employs TRBV30 and TRBJ1-3; D call uncertain. Per the germline V gene, CDR1 is GTSNPN and CDR2 is SVGIG (reference sequence). This CDR3 contains 15 residues. Trimming shortened V by 1 base and J by 0 bases, and 10 bases separated the two germline ends. The DNA for the CDR3 is TGTGCCTGGAGTGCGTTAGATTACTCTGGAAACACCATATATTTT. Its protein product is CAWSALDYSGNTIYF.

The genes are TRBV7-2 and TRBJ2-2; D might be TRBD1 (6 bases). Trimming pared 5 bases from V and 9 bases from J, leaving 13 bases between. From germline, CDR1 is SGHTA and CDR2 FQGNSA. The CDR3 has 13 amino acids. The CDR3 sequence is CASSLTGWRELFF. The CDR3 DNA reads as TGTGCCAGCAGCCTTACAGGGTGGAGGGAGCTGTTTTTT.

The genes are TRBV4-3 and TRBJ2-7, with TRBD1 identical over 9 bases. Trimming removed 4 bases from V and 3 bases from J; junction bases left unmatched: 10. The CDR3 has 16 amino acids. CDR1 is LGHNA and CDR2 is YSLEER in the germline V gene. The CDR3 spells CASSPTGTGYLYEQYF. Written as DNA, the CDR3 is TGCGCCAGCAGCCCGACCGGGACAGGGTACCTCTACGAGCAGTACTTC.

The rearrangement joins TRBV28 to TRBJ1-1; possibly TRBD1 for D (6 bases). From germline, CDR1 is MDHEN and CDR2 SYDVKM. Trimming stripped 5 bases from V and 2 bases from J, with 18 bases between. The CDR3 spans 16 residues. CDR3: CASSDLAGVLNTEAFF. As DNA, the CDR3 is TGTGCCAGCAGTGACCTGGCAGGGGTACTAAACACTGAAGCTTTCTTT. The variable domain in full, with the rest retrieved from reference TRBV28 and TRBJ1-1, is DVKVTQSSRYLVKRTGEKVFLECVQDMDHENMFWYRQDPGLGLRLIYFSYDVKMKEKGDIPEGYSVSREKKERFSLILESASTNQTSMYLCASSDLAGVLNTEAFFGQGTRLTVV.

This clone came up a few times. This chain connects TRBV11-2 to TRBJ1-1; TRBD1 is a possible D gene (5 bases). The CDR3 totals 16 residues. V was clipped by 1 base and J by 0 bases, with 12 bases between them. Germline CDR1 SGHAT, CDR2 FQNNGV. The CDR3 DNA reads as TGTGCCAGCAGCTTAGTTTGGCAGGGTTTGAACACTGAAGCTTTCTTT. It translates to CASSLVWQGLNTEAFF.

This clone was recorded many times. V is TRBV7-9 and J is TRBJ2-5; possible D gene TRBD1, 6 bases. Deletions cut 5 bases from V and 5 bases from J, with 15 bases between. This CDR3 region has 14 residues. Germline CDR1 and CDR2: SEHNR and FQNEAQ (reference sequence). CDR3 protein: CASSDTGFGETQYF. The DNA for the CDR3 is TGTGCCAGCAGCGATACAGGGTTTGGGGAGACCCAGTACTTC.

The chain carries TRBV29-1 and TRBJ2-1; 12 nucleotides match TRBD2. Germline loops: CDR1 SQVTM, CDR2 ANQGSEA. Trimming cost V 4 bases and J 6 bases; bases outside gene matches: 4. The CDR3 has 14 amino acids. This CDR3 is CSVGPSGRGNEQFF. CDR3 sequence (DNA): TGCAGCGTTGGGCCTAGCGGGAGGGGCAATGAGCAGTTCTTC.

The CDR3 protein is CASNRDRNTGELFF. The DNA of the CDR3 is TGTGCCAGCAACCGGGACAGGAACACCGGGGAGCTGTTTTTT. The V and J genes are TRBV2 and TRBJ2-2, with 7 bases aligning to TRBD1. This CDR3 region has 14 residues. Germline loops: CDR1 SNHLY, CDR2 FYNNEI. The V segment lost 7 bases and the J segment 1 base; nucleotides outside the gene matches: 3.

This chain uses TRBV14 with TRBJ2-6; TRBD1 aligns across 10 bases. CDR3 length: 19 residues. Germline V lookup: CDR1 SGHDN, CDR2 FVKESK. V was pared by 0 bases and J by 0 bases, with 5 bases of the junction left unmatched. CDR3 region: CASSQDFDRGPSGANVLTF. DNA for the CDR3: TGTGCCAGCAGCCAAGATTTTGACAGGGGGCCCTCTGGGGCCAACGTCCTGACTTTC.

The rearrangement joins TRBV14 to TRBJ2-7; 7 positions agree with TRBD1. The germline gives CDR1 SGHDN, CDR2 FVKESK. The CDR3 covers 17 residues. With 1 base clipped from V and 2 bases from J, the junction kept 11 bases outside the gene matches. The CDR3 region is CASSQGYLRDRTYEQYF. CDR3 bases: TGTGCCAGCAGCCAAGGCTACCTCCGGGACAGAACCTACGAGCAGTACTTC.

The count of this clone is one. The chain has TRBV23-1 and TRBJ2-7, with 11 bases identical to TRBD2. TRBV23-1 falls under the ORF class, with uncertain function. The CDR3 consists of 16 residues. J lost 3 bases, V lost 6 bases, and 10 bases had no gene match. The CDR3 loop is CASSLTSGTSNYEQYF. The CDR3 DNA is TGCGCCAGCAGCTTGACTAGCGGGACGTCTAACTACGAGCAGTACTTC.

This clone was seen a single time. The chain employs TRBV28 and TRBJ2-7, with a possible D match to TRBD1 (7 bases). The CDR3 loop spans 14 amino acids. V lost 2 bases and J 2 bases, leaving 10 bases between the germline ends. Per germline, CDR1 MDHEN and CDR2 SYDVKM. The CDR3 region has the DNA TGTGCCAGCAGTTTAGGAGGGGGCCCCTACGAGCAGTACTTC. This sequence encodes CASSLGGGPYEQYF.

The genes are TRBV6-4 and TRBJ1-1; maybe TRBD1 (5 bases). The CDR3 totals 13 residues. Germline V gene data show CDR1 as MRHNA and CDR2 as SNTAGT. Between the trimmed V and J ends, which lost 5 bases and 1 base, there was a span of 8 bases. CDR3 region: CASSLTENTEAFF. DNA of the CDR3: TGTGCCAGCAGTTTGACAGAGAACACTGAAGCTTTCTTT.